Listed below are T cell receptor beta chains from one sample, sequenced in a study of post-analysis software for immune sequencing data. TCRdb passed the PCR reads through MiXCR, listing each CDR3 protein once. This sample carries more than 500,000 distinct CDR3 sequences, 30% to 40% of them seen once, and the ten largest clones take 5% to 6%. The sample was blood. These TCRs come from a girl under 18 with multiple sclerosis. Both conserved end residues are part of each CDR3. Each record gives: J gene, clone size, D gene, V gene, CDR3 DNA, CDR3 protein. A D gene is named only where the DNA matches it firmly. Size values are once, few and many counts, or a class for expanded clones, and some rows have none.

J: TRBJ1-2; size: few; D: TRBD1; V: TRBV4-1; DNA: TGCGCCAGCAGCCACCCCGGACAGGGGGTTGCTAACTATGGCTACACCTTC; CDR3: CASSHPGQGVANYGYTF
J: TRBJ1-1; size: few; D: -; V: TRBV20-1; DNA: TGCAGTGCTAGAGATGGGGTTAGTGAAGCTTTCTTT; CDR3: CSARDGVSEAFF
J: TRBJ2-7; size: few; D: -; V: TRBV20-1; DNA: TGCAGTGCTATCTCTTTGGCGGGGCAAGGCAGCTACGAGCAGTACTTC; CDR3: CSAISLAGQGSYEQYF
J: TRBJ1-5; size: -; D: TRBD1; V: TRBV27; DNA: TGTGCCAGCAGTCGCCTACTGACAGGGGCAGGGGTTCAGCCCCAGCATTTT; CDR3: CASSRLLTGAGVQPQHF
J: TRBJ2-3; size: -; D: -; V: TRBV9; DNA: TGTGCCAGCAGCATAGACACTAGTCACACAGATACGCAGTATTTT; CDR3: CASSIDTSHTDTQYF
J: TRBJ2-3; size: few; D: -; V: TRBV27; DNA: TGTGCCAGCAGTTTCGGGGGGCAGTCAGATACGCAGTATTTT; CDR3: CASSFGGQSDTQYF
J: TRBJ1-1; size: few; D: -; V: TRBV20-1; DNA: TGCAGTGCTAGAGTTGTGAGCTTGAACACTGAAGCTTTCTTT; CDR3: CSARVVSLNTEAFF
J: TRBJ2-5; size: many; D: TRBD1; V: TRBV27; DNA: TGTGCCAGCAGGCCATCAGGGGGCGCAATACAAGAGACCCAGTACTTC; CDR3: CASRPSGGAIQETQYF
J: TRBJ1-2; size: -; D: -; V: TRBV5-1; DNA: TGCGCCAGCAGCCCCGAAGGGACTGGCTACACCTTC; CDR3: CASSPEGTGYTF
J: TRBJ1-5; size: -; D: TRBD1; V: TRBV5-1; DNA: TGCGCCAGCAGCTTGGGGACAGGGATTCAGCCCCAGCATTTT; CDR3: CASSLGTGIQPQHF
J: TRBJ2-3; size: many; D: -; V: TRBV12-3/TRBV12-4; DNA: TGTGCCAGCTCTAAGTCAGAAAGTATCACAGATACGCAGTATTTT; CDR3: CASSKSESITDTQYF
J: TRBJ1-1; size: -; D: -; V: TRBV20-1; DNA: TGCAGTGCCCGGGCTAGGTCCGTAGAGGCTTTCTTT; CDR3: CSARARSVEAFF
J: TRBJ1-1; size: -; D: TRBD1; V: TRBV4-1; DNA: TGCGCCAGCAGCCAAGACACAGGGGTAAGGGGGGCTTTCTTT; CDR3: CASSQDTGVRGAFF
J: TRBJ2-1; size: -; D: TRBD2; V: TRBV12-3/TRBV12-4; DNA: TGTGCCAGCAGTTTAGCAACTAGCGGGGGGTCAATTAATGAGCAGTTCTTC; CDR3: CASSLATSGGSINEQFF
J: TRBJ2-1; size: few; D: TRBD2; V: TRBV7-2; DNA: TGTGCCAGCAGCTTAGTCCCGGGAGGAACCTACAATGAGCAGTTCTTC; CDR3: CASSLVPGGTYNEQFF
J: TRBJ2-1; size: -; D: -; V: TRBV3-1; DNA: TGTGCCAGCAGACAAGGGGGAGGACACAATGAGCAGTTCTTC; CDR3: CASRQGGGHNEQFF
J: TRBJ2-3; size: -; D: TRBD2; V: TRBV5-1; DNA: TGCGCCAGCTGCTTGGCTAGCGGGGGGCCAGATACGCAGTATTTT; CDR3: CASCLASGGPDTQYF
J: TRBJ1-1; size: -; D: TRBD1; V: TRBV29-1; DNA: TGCAGCGTGGGACAGGGGTCGGGCACTGAAGCTTTCTTT; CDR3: CSVGQGSGTEAFF
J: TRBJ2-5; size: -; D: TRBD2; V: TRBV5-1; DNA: TGCGCCAGCAGCCCCGTGGCGGCGGGGGGGAACAAAGAGACCCAGTACTTC; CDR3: CASSPVAAGGNKETQYF
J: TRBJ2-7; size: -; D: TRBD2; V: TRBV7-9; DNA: TGTGCCAGCAGCTTACGGCGGGGGGGCCTTTCGCGCTACGAGCAGTACTTC; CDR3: CASSLRRGGLSRYEQYF
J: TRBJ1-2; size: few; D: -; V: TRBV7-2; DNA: TGTGCCAGCAGCTTAGTGGGTAACAGGGAGAATTATGGCTACACCTTC; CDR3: CASSLVGNRENYGYTF
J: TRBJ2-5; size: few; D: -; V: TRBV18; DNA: TGTGCCAGCTCACCACTAGCGGCTCAAGAGACCCAGTACTTC; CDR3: CASSPLAAQETQYF
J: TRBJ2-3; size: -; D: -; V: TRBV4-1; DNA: TGCGCCAGCACCTCTTACGGGGGGCAATTGGATACGCAGTATTTT; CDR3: CASTSYGGQLDTQYF
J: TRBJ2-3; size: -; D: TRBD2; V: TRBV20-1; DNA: TGCAGTGCCAGCCTTAGCGGGGCGAGCACAGATACGCAGTATTTT; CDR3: CSASLSGASTDTQYF
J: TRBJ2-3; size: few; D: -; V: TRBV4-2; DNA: TGTGCCAGCAGCCCCGGTGGGGTAGTGTCATCAGATACGCAGTATTTT; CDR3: CASSPGGVVSSDTQYF
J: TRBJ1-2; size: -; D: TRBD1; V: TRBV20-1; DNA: TGCAGTGCTAGAAAGGACAGGGCCGAGTATGGCTACACCTTC; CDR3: CSARKDRAEYGYTF
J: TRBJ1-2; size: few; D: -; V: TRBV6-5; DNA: TGTGCCAGCAGTTATAATCCAGGGGTTAACTATGGCTACACCTTC; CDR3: CASSYNPGVNYGYTF
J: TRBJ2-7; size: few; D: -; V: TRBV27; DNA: TGTGCCAGCGCCCGGGACTCCCGCTACGAGCAGTACTTC; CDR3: CASARDSRYEQYF
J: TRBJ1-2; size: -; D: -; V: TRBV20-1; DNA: TGCAGTGCTAGAGGTACGGACGGCTACACCTTC; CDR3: CSARGTDGYTF
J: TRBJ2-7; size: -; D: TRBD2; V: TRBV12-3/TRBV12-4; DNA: TGTGCCGGCAGTTTTAGCGGGGGGGGCGAGCAGTACTTC; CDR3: CAGSFSGGGEQYF
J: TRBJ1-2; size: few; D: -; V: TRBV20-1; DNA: TGCAGTGCTAGAGTCCGAGAGAGTGCTAACTATGGCTACACCTTC; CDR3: CSARVRESANYGYTF
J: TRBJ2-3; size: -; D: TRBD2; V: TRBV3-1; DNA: TGTGCCAGCAGCTCCGGACTAGCGGGGGTCACAGATACGCAGTATTTT; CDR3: CASSSGLAGVTDTQYF
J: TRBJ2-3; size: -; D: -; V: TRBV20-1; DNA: TGCAGTGCTAGAAGCGTACAAGCAGATACGCAGTATTTT; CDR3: CSARSVQADTQYF
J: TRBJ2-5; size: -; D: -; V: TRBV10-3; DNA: TGTGCCATCAGTGAGCCAAACGGGGAGACCCAGTACTTC; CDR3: CAISEPNGETQYF
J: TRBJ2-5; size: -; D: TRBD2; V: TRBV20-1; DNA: TGCAGTGCTAGAGATTTTCCAGCGGGGAACCAAGAGACCCAGTACTTC; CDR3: CSARDFPAGNQETQYF
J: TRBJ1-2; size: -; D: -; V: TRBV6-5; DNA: TGTGCCAGTAGGAGGTCCGAGGGCTATGGCTACACCTTC; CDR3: CASRRSEGYGYTF
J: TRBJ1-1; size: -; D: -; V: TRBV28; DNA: TGTGCCAGCAGTTTACCCGCCACCTTGAACACTGAAGCTTTCTTT; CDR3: CASSLPATLNTEAFF
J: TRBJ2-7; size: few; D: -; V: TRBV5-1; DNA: TGCGCCAGCAGCCCCCGGACGGATAATTCCTACGAGCAGTACTTC; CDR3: CASSPRTDNSYEQYF
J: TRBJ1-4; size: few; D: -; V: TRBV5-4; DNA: TGTGCCAGCAGCTTGGAAGGCGGGCTGAGTGAAAAACTGTTTTTT; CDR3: CASSLEGGLSEKLFF
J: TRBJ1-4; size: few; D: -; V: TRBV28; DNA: TGTGCCAGCAGTTTAGAAGCAGCAACTAATGAAAAACTGTTTTTT; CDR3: CASSLEAATNEKLFF
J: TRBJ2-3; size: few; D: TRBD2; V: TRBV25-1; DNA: TGTGCCAGCGGAACTAGCGGGGGGTTCACAGATACGCAGTATTTT; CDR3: CASGTSGGFTDTQYF
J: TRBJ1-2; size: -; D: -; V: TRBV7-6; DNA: TGTGCCAGCAGCTTAGCTGAACGGGGGGCGCACTATGGCTACACCTTC; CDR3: CASSLAERGAHYGYTF
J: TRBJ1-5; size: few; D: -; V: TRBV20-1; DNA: TGCAGTGCTAGAGATCTCAGGCGGAGCAATCAGCCCCAGCATTTT; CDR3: CSARDLRRSNQPQHF
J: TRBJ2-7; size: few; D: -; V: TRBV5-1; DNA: TGCGCCAGCAGCCTCGGACAGAGAGGATACGAGCAGTACTTC; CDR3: CASSLGQRGYEQYF
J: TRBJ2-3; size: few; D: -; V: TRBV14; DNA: TGTGCCAGCAGCCAACAAGCCCGAGATACGCAGTATTTT; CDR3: CASSQQARDTQYF
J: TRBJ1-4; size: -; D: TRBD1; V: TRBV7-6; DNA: TGTGCCAGCAGTCTCGGGACAGGGGTCGAAAAACTGTTTTTT; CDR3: CASSLGTGVEKLFF
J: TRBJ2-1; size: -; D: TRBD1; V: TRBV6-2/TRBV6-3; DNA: TGTGCCAGCAGTTACTACGCCAGGGCCACGACAGGGCCGGGAAATGAGCAGTTCTTC; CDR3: CASSYYARATTGPGNEQFF
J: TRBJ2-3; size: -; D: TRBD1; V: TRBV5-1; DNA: TGCGCCAGCAGCCAGACAGGGATAAGGACAGATACGCAGTATTTT; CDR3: CASSQTGIRTDTQYF
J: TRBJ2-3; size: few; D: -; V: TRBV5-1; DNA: TGCGCCAGCAGCCCAGAGGCGGGGTTCCCAGATACGCAGTATTTT; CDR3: CASSPEAGFPDTQYF
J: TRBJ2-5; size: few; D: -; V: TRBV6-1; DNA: TGTGCCAGCACAAGGGGCGGAGCGGCCATTCAAGAGACCCAGTACTTC; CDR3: CASTRGGAAIQETQYF
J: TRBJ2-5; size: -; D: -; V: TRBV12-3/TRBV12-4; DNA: TGTGCCAGCAGGCTAGCTCAGGGCCCCCAAGAGACCCAGTACTTC; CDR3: CASRLAQGPQETQYF
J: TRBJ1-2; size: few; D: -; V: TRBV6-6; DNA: TGTGCCAGCACCGACACGACGGGCCGGGATGGCTACACCTTC; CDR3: CASTDTTGRDGYTF
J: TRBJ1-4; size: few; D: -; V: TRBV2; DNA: TGTGCCAGCAGTGAAGCGGAGCTCAATGAAAAACTGTTTTTT; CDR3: CASSEAELNEKLFF
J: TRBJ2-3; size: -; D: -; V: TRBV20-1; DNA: TGCAGTGCTAGCAGGGGAGGGCTCACAGATACGCAGTATTTT; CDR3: CSASRGGLTDTQYF
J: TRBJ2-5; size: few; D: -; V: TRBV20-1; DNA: TGCAGTGCCCCCCTGGTACAAGAGACCCAGTACTTC; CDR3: CSAPLVQETQYF
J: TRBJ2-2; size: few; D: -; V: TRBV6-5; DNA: TGTGCCAGCAGTTACACTCTAGCCACCGGGGAGCTGTTTTTT; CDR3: CASSYTLATGELFF
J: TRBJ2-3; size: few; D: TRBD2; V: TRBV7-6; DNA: TGTGCCAGCAGCTTAAGCGGGGGCGAAAGCACAGATACGCAGTATTTT; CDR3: CASSLSGGESTDTQYF
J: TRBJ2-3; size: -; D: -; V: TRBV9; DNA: TGTGCCAGCAGCGTAGATGAAGATACGCAGTATTTT; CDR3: CASSVDEDTQYF
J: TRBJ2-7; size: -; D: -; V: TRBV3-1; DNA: TGTGCCAGCAGCCAAGGGGCCCACGAGCAGTACTTC; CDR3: CASSQGAHEQYF